This paragraph covers one T cell receptor (beta chain) sequence. No antigen is known for it. This table comes from immunoSEQ multiplex PCR, and its TCRdb copy is limited to in-frame clones, with some not included. The sample includes some 41,000 clones, about 76% of them seen just once. The sort gate was single viable CD3+CD4+CD8-CD45RO+ cells for memory CD4+ T cells. Serum IgG to CMV pp150, pp28, p38 and p52 defined serostatus. CD4+ T cells were isolated by positive magnetic selection. This sample stems from a study of memory CD4+ T cells and cytomegalovirus serostatus. Deletions cut 8 bases from V and 2 bases from J, with 12 bases between. The germline CDR1 and CDR2 sequences are SNHLY and FYNNEI. CDR3 length: 14 amino acids. General study results and limits: Of under 200 reported CMV TCRbeta sequences, under 70 were found in memory CD4+ repertoires. Repertoires predicted CMV serostatus with median bootstrapped AUC of roughly 0.96.

The specimen was memory CD4+ T cells from blood. The chain joins TRBV2 to TRBJ2-2; D gene uncertain. The TCR originated in an adult in good health and CMV-seronegative. CDR3 sequence (DNA): TGTGCCAGCCATAACATTCTAAACACCGGGGAGCTGTTTTTT. Translated: CASHNILNTGELFF.